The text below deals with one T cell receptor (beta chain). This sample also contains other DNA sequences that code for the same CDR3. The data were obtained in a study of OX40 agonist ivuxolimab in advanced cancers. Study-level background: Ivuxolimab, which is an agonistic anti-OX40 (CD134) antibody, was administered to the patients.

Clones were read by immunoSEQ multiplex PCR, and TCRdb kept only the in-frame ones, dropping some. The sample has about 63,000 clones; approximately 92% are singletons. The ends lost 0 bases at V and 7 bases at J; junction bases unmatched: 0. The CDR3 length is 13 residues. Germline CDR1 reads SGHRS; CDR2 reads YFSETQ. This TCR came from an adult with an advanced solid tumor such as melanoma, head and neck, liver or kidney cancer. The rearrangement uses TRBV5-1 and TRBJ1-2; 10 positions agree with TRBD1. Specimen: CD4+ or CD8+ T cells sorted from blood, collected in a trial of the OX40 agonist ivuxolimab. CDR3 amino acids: CASSLGDRGGYTF. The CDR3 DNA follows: TGCGCCAGCAGCTTGGGGGACAGGGGTGGCTACACCTTC.